This TCR beta chain came from a study of blood T cell repertoires in COVID-19. Sequencing was performed with immunoSEQ multiplex PCR; in TCRdb, only in-frame clones are kept and a portion is missing. The table lists 220,000 or so clones, 82% of them singletons. V shed 6 bases and J shed 2 bases, with 10 bases lying between them. Per the germline V gene, CDR1 is SQVTM and CDR2 is ANQGSEA. This CDR3 is built from 12 residues. The sequence was collected from an elderly woman with acute or convalescent COVID-19. The rearrangement joins TRBV29-1 to TRBJ1-1; no definite D call. The specimen sequenced was peripheral blood. CDR3: CSVKSGNTEAFF. The CDR3 DNA is TGCAGCGTCAAATCCGGTAACACTGAAGCTTTCTTT.